The following is a T cell receptor (beta chain) sequence with its context. The CDR3 is 14 residues long. V dropped 0 bases and J dropped 7 bases, with 12 bases sitting between them. Germline V gene data show CDR1 as LGHNA and CDR2 as YNFKEQ. Assay used: immunoSEQ multiplex PCR; TCRdb lists only in-frame clones, some missing. The sample lists under 150,000 clones; approximately 88% were seen once. This sample is part of a study of blood T cell repertoires in COVID-19. Study information: The samples span acute and convalescent COVID-19 from the United States, Italy and Spain.

The sequenced sample consisted of peripheral blood. The clonotype was recovered from a woman aged 40 to 50 with acute or convalescent COVID-19. This chain links TRBV4-2 with TRBJ1-1; no reliable D call. CDR3 coding DNA: TGTGCCAGCAGCCAAGATATGAGCCGGGTTGAAGCTTTCTTT. Translation gives CASSQDMSRVEAFF.